This TCR beta chain originates from a study of blood T cell repertoires in COVID-19. Study-wide context: COVID-19 samples from acute and convalescent phases originated in the United States, Italy and Spain.

V lost 4 bases and J 4 bases, leaving 11 bases between the germline ends. The CDR3 length is 14 residues. CDR1 is SEHNR and CDR2 is FQNEAQ in the germline V gene (reference sequence). This clone has a handful of counts. Per the study methods: Amplifying reference gene primers gave estimates of nucleated cell counts. Here immunoSEQ multiplex PCR was the method, and the copy in TCRdb shows in-frame clones only, minus some. V, J and clone size are taken as reported in that table, and D and trimming were inferred from the DNA itself. The repertoire holds about 210,000 clones, with 89% as singletons. This chain joins TRBV7-9 and TRBJ1-3, with a possible D match to TRBD1 (6 bases). The sequenced sample consisted of peripheral blood. This TCR was sampled from a woman in her forties with acute or convalescent COVID-19. CDR3: CASSSQGRGNTIYF. CDR3 nucleotide sequence: TGTGCCAGCAGCTCACAGGGTCGGGGAAACACCATATATTTT.